Described below is a single TCR beta chain sequence and its context. Its antigen is currently unknown. The data derive from a study of cytomegalovirus exposure and HLA in healthy donors. The CDR3 is 15 residues long. CDR1 and CDR2 from the germline V gene are MDHEN and SYDVKM. V was clipped by 1 base and J by 4 bases, with 13 bases between them. General study points: In an earlier analysis, about 87% or about 30%: the productive usage of most TCR beta V segments. A later analysis found most CMV-associated TCR beta chains apparently HLA-restricted.

This PCR relied on a set of 60 Vbeta primers and 13 Jbeta primers. The assay was immunoSEQ multiplex PCR, and TCRdb's table has in-frame clones only and misses some. The sample has over 100,000 clones; approximately 81% are singletons. The rearrangement links TRBV28 to TRBJ1-2; D is undetermined. Sequenced: PBMCs. This clonotype was obtained from a male donor in good health and CMV-seronegative. The CDR3 bases are TGTGCCAGCAGTTTATCTGCCCATTCGGGCTATGGCTACACCTTC. It encodes CASSLSAHSGYGYTF.